The 4 T cell receptor beta chains below were found in one sample sequenced in a study of blood T cell repertoires in COVID-19. Generated by immunoSEQ multiplex PCR, the TCRdb table keeps only in-frame clones and is missing some. The table shows fewer than 200,000 clones, with roughly 81% occurring only once. Sequences were obtained from peripheral blood. Receptors originate from an elderly woman with COVID-19, enrolled during active disease.

The sample holds a few counts of this clone. V is TRBV5-4 and J is TRBJ2-7; 8 nucleotides align to TRBD1. CDR3 length: 14 residues. The V segment lost 5 bases and the J segment 2 bases; nucleotides outside the gene matches: 6. Germline-derived CDR1 and CDR2 are SGHNT and YYREEE (reference sequence). In DNA, the CDR3 is TGTGCCAGCAGATCGGACAGGGCTGCCTACGAGCAGTACTTC. Amino acid sequence: CASRSDRAAYEQYF.

The V and J genes are TRBV5-1 and TRBJ2-5, with TRBD2 matching 9 bases. This CDR3 spans 15 amino acids. V was pared by 3 bases and J by 5 bases, with 8 bases of the junction left unmatched. Germline V gene lookup returns CDR1 SGHRS and CDR2 YFSETQ. This CDR3 is CASSSGAGGGETQYF. The CDR3, as DNA: TGCGCCAGCAGCTCGGGAGCGGGAGGTGGGGAGACCCAGTACTTC.

This clone showed up just a few times. The chain employs TRBV11-1 and TRBJ1-1, with D possibly TRBD1 on 6 matching bases. CDR3 length: 14 residues. Germline V gives CDR1 SGHAT, CDR2 FQDESV (reference sequence). Trimming removed 2 bases from V and 4 bases from J, with 11 bases in between. As DNA, the CDR3 is TGTGCCAGCAGCTTACACAGGGTGGGCACTGAAGCTTTCTTT. Protein: CASSLHRVGTEAFF.

The V and J genes are TRBV10-1 and TRBJ1-1, with TRBD1 identical over 7 bases. The CDR3 extends over 13 amino acids. Per germline, CDR1 WNHNN and CDR2 SYGVQD (reference sequence). After removal of 8 bases from V and 4 bases from J, the junction contained 7 bases not matched to a gene. Here the CDR3 reads CASRDSSGTEAFF. The CDR3 nucleotides are TGCGCCAGCCGGGACAGCTCGGGCACTGAAGCTTTCTTT.